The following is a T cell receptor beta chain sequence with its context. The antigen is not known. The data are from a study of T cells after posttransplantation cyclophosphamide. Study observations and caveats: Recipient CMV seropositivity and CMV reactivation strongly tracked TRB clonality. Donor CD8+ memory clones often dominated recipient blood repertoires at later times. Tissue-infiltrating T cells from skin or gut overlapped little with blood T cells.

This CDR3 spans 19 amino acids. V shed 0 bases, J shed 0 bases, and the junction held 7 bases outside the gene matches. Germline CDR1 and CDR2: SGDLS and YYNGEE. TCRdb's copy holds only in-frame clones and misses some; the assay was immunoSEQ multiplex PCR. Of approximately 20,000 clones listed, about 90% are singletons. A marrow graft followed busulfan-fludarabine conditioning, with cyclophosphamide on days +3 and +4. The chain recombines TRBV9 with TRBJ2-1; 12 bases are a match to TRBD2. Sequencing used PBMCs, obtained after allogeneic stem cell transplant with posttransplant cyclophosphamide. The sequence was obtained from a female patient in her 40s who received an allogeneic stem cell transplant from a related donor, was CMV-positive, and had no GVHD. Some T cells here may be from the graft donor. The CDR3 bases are TGTGCCAGCAGCGTAGCCCTACTAGCGGGAGGAGACTCCTACAATGAGCAGTTCTTC. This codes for CASSVALLAGGDSYNEQFF.